This T cell receptor (beta chain) is from a study of vaccination and CD4 T cells after COVID-19. Noted treatment: roughly nine-day PBMC culture with coronavirus spike peptide pools or control peptides (ViraFEST assay). Ahead of the COVID-19 pandemic (2011-2018), the CD4+ T cells of the unexposed donor were collected. At the Johns Hopkins FTIC core, DNA taken from cultured CD4+ T cells was sequenced by way of the Oncomine TCR Beta short-read assay. Each CDR3 protein gets one entry after TCRdb re-called the PCR reads with MiXCR. This table holds about 1,000 distinct CDR3 sequences, 15% to 20% found once. In the case of this clonotype: Antigen: not known.

The CDR3 sequence is 18 residues long. V gave up 4 bases and J gave up 0 bases; unmatched junction bases: 13. CDR1 is SGHNT and CDR2 is YYREEE in the germline V gene (reference sequence). The rearrangement links TRBV5-4 to TRBJ2-1, with 7 positions matching TRBD2. This receptor was taken from a human donor in good health. The sequenced material came from CD4+ T cells from blood, cultured in vitro. CDR3 DNA sequence: TGTGCCAGCAGCGAATACCTACTAGCGTCGAGCTCCTACAATGAGCAGTTCTTC. This sequence encodes CASSEYLLASSSYNEQFF.